This T cell receptor (beta chain) came from a study of CD8 T cells in Susac syndrome. In blood CD8+ and CD4+ T cells, TCR beta underwent sequencing. Negative isolation yielded CD4+ and CD8+ T cells, and FACS enriched TEMRA cells. Note on this clonotype: No antigen is known for it.

Overall study findings and caveats: CD4+ T cell repertoires in Susac syndrome lacked clonal expansion.

RNA totalling roughly 0.45 to 1 ug underwent reverse transcription with random hexamers. Multiplex PCR with immunoSEQ amplified the TCR beta CDR3 across 54 Vbeta and 13 Jbeta. TCRdb independently ran MiXCR on the immunoSEQ multiplex PCR reads; one entry per CDR3 protein. The sample has 210,000 or so distinct CDR3 sequences, about 94% seen once. Trimming pared 7 bases from V and 6 bases from J, leaving 19 bases between. Germline loops: CDR1 MDHEN, CDR2 SYDVKM. There are 14 residues in the CDR3. Material for sequencing was CD4+ T cells from PBMCs. This sequence joins TRBV28 and TRBJ2-7, with TRBD1 as a possible D gene (6 bases). The receptor was derived from a human donor with Susac syndrome. For the CDR3, the DNA is TGTGCCAGCACCCTTCCCCAGGGGCGAGGCGAGCAGTACTTC. The encoded protein is CASTLPQGRGEQYF.